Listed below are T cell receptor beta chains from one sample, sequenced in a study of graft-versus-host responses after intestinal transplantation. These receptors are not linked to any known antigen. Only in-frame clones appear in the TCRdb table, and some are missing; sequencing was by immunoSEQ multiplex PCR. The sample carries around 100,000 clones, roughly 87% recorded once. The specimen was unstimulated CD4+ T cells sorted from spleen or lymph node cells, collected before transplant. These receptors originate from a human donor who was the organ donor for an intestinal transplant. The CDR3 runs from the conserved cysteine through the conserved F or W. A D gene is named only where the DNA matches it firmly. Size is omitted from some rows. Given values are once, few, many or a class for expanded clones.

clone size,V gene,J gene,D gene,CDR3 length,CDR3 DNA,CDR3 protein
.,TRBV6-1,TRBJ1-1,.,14,TGTGCCAGCAGTGACGGTGTTAGGGGTCGAGAAGCTTTCTTT,CASSDGVRGREAFF
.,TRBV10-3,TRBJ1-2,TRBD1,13,TGTGCCATCACCGACAGGGCTAACTATGGCTACACCTTC,CAITDRANYGYTF
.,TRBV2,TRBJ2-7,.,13,TGTGCCAGCAGTGATGGACTAACCTACGAGCAGTACTTC,CASSDGLTYEQYF
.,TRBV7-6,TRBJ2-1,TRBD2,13,TGTGCCAGCAGCTTGGCTAGCGGGGACGAGCAGTTCTTC,CASSLASGDEQFF
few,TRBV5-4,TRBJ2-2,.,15,TGTGCCAGCAGCTTGGTAACTAGCCAAGCCGGGGAGCTGTTTTTT,CASSLVTSQAGELFF
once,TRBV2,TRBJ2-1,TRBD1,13,TGTGCCAGCAGGCAGGGGGCGGCGAATGAGCAGTTCTTC,CASRQGAANEQFF
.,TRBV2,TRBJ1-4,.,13,TGTGCCAGCGTCGGGGGGGCTAATGAAAAACTGTTTTTT,CASVGGANEKLFF
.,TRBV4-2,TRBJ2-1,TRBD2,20,TGTGCCAGCAGCCCCGAGGGGGGACTAGCGGGGGGGTGGTCCTACAATGAGCAGTTCTTC,CASSPEGGLAGGWSYNEQFF
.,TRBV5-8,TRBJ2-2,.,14,TGTGCCAGCAGCCACGACAGAGGAACCGGGGAGCTGTTTTTT,CASSHDRGTGELFF
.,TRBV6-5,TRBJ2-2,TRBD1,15,TGTGCCAGCAGTCTAGGACAGGGGGCGTTCGGGGAGCTGTTTTTT,CASSLGQGAFGELFF
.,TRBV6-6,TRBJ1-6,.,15,TGTGCCAGCAGTAAGGGTCGCTCCTATAATTCACCCCTCCACTTT,CASSKGRSYNSPLHF